Below, 10 T cell receptor beta chains from the same sample are listed, as sequenced in a study of PD-1 blockade in classical Hodgkin lymphoma. Method: immunoSEQ multiplex PCR; TCRdb's copy keeps in-frame clones and lacks some. In the table there are over 35,000 clones, 80% of which are singletons. Relapse was seen in all patients after autologous stem cell transplantation, and brentuximab vedotin exposure was variable. The sequencing used peripheral blood mononuclear cells (PBMCs), collected before the second cycle of nivolumab. These receptors were obtained from a human donor with classical Hodgkin lymphoma.

This chain links TRBV6-1 with TRBJ1-5; D remains ambiguous. This CDR3 is 15 amino acids long. Germline CDR1 MNHNS, CDR2 SASEGT. Trimming removed 4 bases at V and 3 bases at J, with 13 bases between. The CDR3 sequence: CASSGVRNNNQPQHF. CDR3 DNA: TGTGCCAGCAGTGGGGTCAGGAATAACAATCAGCCCCAGCATTTT.

This clone was counted a single time. The CDR3 nucleotides read TGTGCCAGCAGTGAAGAGTCGAGACAGTGGTTCTCCTATAATTCACCCCTCCACTTT. Translating gives CASSEESRQWFSYNSPLHF. This chain links TRBV6-1 with TRBJ1-6; tentatively, D is TRBD1 (5 bases). CDR1 is MNHNS, CDR2 SASEGT, per germline. The CDR3 sequence is 19 residues long. V lost 1 base, J lost 0 bases, and 16 bases lay in between.

This sequence joins TRBV15 and TRBJ2-1; D gene uncertain. Germline assignment: CDR1 LNHNV and CDR2 YYDKDF (reference sequence). CDR3 length: 15 residues. Trimming shortened V by 0 bases and J by 4 bases, and 10 bases separated the two germline ends. CDR3 amino acids: CATSRDPTPYNEQFF. As DNA, the CDR3 is TGTGCCACCAGCAGAGACCCAACGCCGTACAATGAGCAGTTCTTC.

This clone was seen just once. CDR3 loop: CASSPGTAANEKLFF. In DNA form, the CDR3 reads TGTGCCAGCTCACCGGGGACAGCTGCTAATGAAAAACTGTTTTTT. The chain links TRBV18 to TRBJ1-4; 7 nucleotides agree with TRBD1. The ends lost 3 bases at V and 3 bases at J; junction bases unmatched: 4. CDR1 is KGHSH and CDR2 is LQKENI in the germline V gene. The CDR3 is 15 amino acids.

The gene calls are TRBV6-6 and TRBJ1-4, with no clear D. Trimming cost V 0 bases and J 2 bases, with 7 bases left between them. The CDR3 runs 15 residues. Germline-derived CDR1 and CDR2 are MNHNY and SVGAGI (reference sequence). In DNA form, the CDR3 reads TGTGCCAGCAGTTACTCGGGTGGGACTAATGAAAAACTGTTTTTT. Its protein is CASSYSGGTNEKLFF.

The chain uses TRBV5-1 and TRBJ2-7; no clear D gene. The CDR3 runs 16 residues. The V gene lost 2 bases and the J gene lost 6 bases, with 21 bases spanning the gap. Germline V gene lookup returns CDR1 SGHRS and CDR2 YFSETQ. Here the CDR3 reads CASSLLSGAAMGEQYF. CDR3 in DNA: TGCGCCAGCAGCTTATTGTCCGGAGCTGCAATGGGCGAGCAGTACTTC.

The V and J genes are TRBV6-6 and TRBJ2-7; 7 bases fit TRBD2. This CDR3 is built from 14 residues. V lost 4 bases and J lost 12; bases outside the gene matches: 15. The germline gives CDR1 MNHNY, CDR2 SVGAGI (reference sequence). The CDR3 sequence: CASSWEGDGAVRYF. Here the CDR3 DNA reads TGTGCCAGCAGTTGGGAGGGAGATGGGGCAGTGCGGTACTTC.

The chain is built from TRBV11-3 and TRBJ2-7, with a weak D call TRBD1 (6 bases). Germline-derived CDR1 and CDR2 are SGHNT and YENEEA. The CDR3 is made up of 13 amino acids. Between the trimmed V and J ends, which lost 1 base and 6 bases, there was a span of 10 bases. The CDR3 here is CASSLAQGTEQYF. The CDR3 bases are TGTGCCAGCAGCTTAGCCCAGGGGACCGAGCAGTACTTC. Together with reference TRBV11-3 and TRBJ2-7, the CDR3 gives the full variable domain: EAGVVQSPRYKIIEKKQPVAFWCNPISGHNTLYWYLQNLGQGPELLIRYENEEAVDDSQLPKDRFSAERLKGVDSTLKIQPAELGDSAVYLCASSLAQGTEQYFGPGTRLTVT.

V usage is TRBV12-5 and J usage is TRBJ2-6, with 10 bases matching TRBD1. Trimming removed 1 base from V and 2 bases from J; junction bases left unmatched: 5. Germline values: CDR1 LGHNT, CDR2 FRNRAP. The CDR3 contains 18 residues. The CDR3 DNA follows: TGTGCTAGTGGTTTGGCGACGACAGGGGGCGCTGGGGCCAACGTCCTGACTTTC. It specifies CASGLATTGGAGANVLTF.

The J gene is TRBJ2-3, the V gene TRBV5-1; D might be TRBD2 (5 bases). CDR3 length: 14 residues. Between the trimmed V and J ends, which lost 2 bases and 6 bases, there was a span of 13 bases. CDR1 SGHRS and CDR2 YFSETQ come from the germline V gene. CDR3 in DNA: TGCGCCAGCAGCTTAGGACTTAGTAGGGATACGCAGTATTTT. Translating gives CASSLGLSRDTQYF. The whole variable domain, remainder taken from reference TRBV5-1 and TRBJ2-3, is KAGVTQTPRYLIKTRGQQVTLSCSPISGHRSVSWYQQTPGQGLQFLFEYFSETQRNKGNFPGRFSGRQFSNSRSEMNVSTLELGDSALYLCASSLGLSRDTQYFGPGTRLTVL.